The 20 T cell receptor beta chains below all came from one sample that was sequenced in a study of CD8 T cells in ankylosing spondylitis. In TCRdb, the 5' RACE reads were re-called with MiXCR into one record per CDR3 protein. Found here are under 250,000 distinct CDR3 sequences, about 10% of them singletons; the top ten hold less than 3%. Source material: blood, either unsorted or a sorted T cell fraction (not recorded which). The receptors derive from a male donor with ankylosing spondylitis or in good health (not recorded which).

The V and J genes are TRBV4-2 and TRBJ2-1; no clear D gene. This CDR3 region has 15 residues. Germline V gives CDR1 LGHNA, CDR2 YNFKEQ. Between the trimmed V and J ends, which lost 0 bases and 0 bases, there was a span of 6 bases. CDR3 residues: CASSQEPISYNEQFF. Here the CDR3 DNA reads TGTGCCAGCAGCCAAGAACCTATCTCCTACAATGAGCAGTTCTTC.

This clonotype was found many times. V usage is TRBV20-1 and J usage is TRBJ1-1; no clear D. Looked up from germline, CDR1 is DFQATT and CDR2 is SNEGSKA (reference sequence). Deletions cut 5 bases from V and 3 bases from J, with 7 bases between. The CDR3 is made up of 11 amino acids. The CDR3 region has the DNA TGCAGTGCTTCGCCCTACACTGAAGCTTTCTTT. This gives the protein CSASPYTEAFF.

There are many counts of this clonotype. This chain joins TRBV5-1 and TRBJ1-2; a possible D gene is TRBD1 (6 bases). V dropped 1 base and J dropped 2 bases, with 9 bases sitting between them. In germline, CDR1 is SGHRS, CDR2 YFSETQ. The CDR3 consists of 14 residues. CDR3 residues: CASSLSTGNYGYTF. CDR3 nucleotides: TGCGCCAGCAGCTTGTCAACAGGGAACTATGGCTACACCTTC.

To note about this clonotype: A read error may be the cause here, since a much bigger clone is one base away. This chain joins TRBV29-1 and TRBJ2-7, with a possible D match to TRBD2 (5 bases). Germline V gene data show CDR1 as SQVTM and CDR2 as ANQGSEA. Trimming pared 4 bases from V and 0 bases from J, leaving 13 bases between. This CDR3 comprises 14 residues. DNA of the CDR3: TGCAGCGTTGGAGTCGGGATAGGCTCCTACGAGCAGTACTTC. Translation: CSVGVGIGSYEQYF.

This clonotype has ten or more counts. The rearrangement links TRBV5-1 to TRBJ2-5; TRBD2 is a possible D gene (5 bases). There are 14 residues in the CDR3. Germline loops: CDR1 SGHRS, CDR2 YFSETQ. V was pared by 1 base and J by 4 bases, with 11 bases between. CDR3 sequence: CASSLRGRGETQYF. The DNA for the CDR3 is TGCGCCAGCAGCTTGCGGGGTCGGGGAGAGACCCAGTACTTC.

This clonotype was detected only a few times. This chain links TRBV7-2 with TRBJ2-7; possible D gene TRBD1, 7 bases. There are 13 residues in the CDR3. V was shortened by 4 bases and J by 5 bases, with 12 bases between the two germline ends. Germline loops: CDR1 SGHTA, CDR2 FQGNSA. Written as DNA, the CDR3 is TGTGCCAGCAGCTCCAGGGGGGTCGACGAGCAGTACTTC. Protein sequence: CASSSRGVDEQYF.

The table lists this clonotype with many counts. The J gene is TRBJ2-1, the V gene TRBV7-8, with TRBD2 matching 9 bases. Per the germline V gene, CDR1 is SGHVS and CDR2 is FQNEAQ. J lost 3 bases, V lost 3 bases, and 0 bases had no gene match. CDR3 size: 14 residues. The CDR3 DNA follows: TGTGCCAGCAGCTTTAGCGGGGGCTACAATGAGCAGTTCTTC. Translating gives CASSFSGGYNEQFF.

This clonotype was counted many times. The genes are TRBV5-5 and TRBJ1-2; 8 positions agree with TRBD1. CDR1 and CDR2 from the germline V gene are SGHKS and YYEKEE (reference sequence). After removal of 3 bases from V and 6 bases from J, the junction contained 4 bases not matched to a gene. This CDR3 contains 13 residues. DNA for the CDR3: TGTGCCAGCAGCTGGACAGGGAATGATGGCTACACCTTC. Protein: CASSWTGNDGYTF.

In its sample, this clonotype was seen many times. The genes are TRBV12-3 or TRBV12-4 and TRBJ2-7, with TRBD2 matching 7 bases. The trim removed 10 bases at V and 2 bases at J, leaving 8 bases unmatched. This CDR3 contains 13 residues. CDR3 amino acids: CATGGRGPYEQYF. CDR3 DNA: TGTGCCACCGGGGGGAGGGGCCCCTACGAGCAGTACTTC.

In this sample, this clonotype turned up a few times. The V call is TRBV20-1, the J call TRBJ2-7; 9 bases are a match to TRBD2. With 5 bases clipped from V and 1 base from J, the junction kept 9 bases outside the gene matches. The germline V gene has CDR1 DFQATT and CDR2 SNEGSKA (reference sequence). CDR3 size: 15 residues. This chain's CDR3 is CSAGGVTSGSYEQYF. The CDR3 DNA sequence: TGCAGTGCTGGGGGTGTAACTAGCGGGTCCTACGAGCAGTACTTC.

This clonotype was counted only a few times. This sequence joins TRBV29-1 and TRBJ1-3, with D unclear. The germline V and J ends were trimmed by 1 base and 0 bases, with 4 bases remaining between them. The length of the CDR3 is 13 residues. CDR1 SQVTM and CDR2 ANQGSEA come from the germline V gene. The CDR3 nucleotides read TGCAGCGTTGAAGGTCCCTCTGGAAACACCATATATTTT. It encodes CSVEGPSGNTIYF.

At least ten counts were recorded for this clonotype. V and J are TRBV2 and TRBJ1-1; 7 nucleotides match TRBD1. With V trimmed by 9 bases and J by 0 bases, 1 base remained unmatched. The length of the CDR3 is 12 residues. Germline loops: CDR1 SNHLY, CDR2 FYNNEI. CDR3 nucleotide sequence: TGTGCCAGAGGGACAGTGAACACTGAAGCTTTCTTT. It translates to CARGTVNTEAFF.

The CDR3, as DNA: TGTGCCAGCTCAGACAGGGACGGCACAGATACGCAGTATTTT. It translates to CASSDRDGTDTQYF. V gene TRBV18 combines with J gene TRBJ2-3; TRBD1 aligns across 7 bases. CDR1 is KGHSH and CDR2 is LQKENI in the germline V gene. The CDR3 loop spans 14 amino acids. Losses at the gene ends were 5 bases for V and 1 base for J; bases not matched to a gene: 3.

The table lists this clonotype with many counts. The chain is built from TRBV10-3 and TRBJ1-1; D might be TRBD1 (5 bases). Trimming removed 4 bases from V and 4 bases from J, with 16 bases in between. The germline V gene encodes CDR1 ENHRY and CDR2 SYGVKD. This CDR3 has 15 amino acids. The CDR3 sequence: CAISGQSGVGTEAFF. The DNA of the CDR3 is TGTGCCATCAGTGGGCAATCGGGGGTCGGCACTGAAGCTTTCTTT.

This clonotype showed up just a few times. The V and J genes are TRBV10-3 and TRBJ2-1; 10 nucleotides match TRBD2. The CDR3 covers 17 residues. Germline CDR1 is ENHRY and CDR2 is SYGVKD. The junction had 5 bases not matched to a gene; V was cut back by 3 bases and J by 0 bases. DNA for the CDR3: TGTGCCATCAGTGAAGGACTAGCGGACTACTCCTACAATGAGCAGTTCTTC. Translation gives CAISEGLADYSYNEQFF.

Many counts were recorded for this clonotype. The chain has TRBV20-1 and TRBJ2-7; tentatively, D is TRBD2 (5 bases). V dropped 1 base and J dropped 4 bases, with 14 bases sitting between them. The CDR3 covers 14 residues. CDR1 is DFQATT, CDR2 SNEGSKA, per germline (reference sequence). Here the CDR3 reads CSARAAGLMYEQYF. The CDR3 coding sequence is TGCAGTGCTAGAGCCGCGGGCCTAATGTACGAGCAGTACTTC.

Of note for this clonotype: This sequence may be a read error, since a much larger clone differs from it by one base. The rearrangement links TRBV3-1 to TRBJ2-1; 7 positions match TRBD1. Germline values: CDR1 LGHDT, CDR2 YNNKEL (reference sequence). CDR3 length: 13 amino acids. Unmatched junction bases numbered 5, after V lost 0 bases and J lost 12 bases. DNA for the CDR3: TGTGCCAGCAGCCAAGATGACAGGGCCGTGCAGTTCTTC. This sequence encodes CASSQDDRAVQFF.

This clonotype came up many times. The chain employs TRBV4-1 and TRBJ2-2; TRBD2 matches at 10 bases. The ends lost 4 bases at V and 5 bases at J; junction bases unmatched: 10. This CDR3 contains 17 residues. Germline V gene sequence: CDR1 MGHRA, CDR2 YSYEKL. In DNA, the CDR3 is TGCGCCAGCAGCCCATTCTCTAGCGGGGGTAGAACCGGGGAGCTGTTTTTT. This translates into CASSPFSSGGRTGELFF.

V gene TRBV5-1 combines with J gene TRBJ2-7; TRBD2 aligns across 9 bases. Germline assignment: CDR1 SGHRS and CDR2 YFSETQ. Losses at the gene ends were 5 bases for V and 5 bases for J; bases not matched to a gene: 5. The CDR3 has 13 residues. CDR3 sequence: CASRGTSSNEQYF. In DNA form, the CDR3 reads TGCGCCAGCAGGGGGACTAGCAGCAACGAGCAGTACTTC.

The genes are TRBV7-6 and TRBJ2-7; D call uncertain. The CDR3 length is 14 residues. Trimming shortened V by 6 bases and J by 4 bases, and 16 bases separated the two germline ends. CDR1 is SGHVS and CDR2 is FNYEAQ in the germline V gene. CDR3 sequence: CASSPDHLGYEQYF. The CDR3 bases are TGTGCCAGCAGTCCGGACCACTTGGGGTACGAGCAGTACTTC. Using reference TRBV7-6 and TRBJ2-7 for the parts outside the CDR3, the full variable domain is GAGVSQSPRYKVTKRGQDVALRCDPISGHVSLYWYRQALGQGPEFLTYFNYEAQQDKSGLPNDRFSAERPEGSISTLTIQRTEQRDSAMYRCASSPDHLGYEQYFGPGTRLTVT.